This T cell receptor (beta chain) was documented in a study of cytomegalovirus exposure and HLA in healthy donors. Study at large: An analysis done earlier identified 100 million to 140 million unique TCR beta sequences from around 180 million T cells. Study findings and constraints: When analyzed later, a missense DCLRE1C variant was found to be linked to TCR beta V- and J-gene trimming. With further analysis later on, most CMV-associated TCR beta chains appeared HLA-restricted.

Germline CDR1 SQVTM, CDR2 ANQGSEA. The CDR3 covers 15 residues. The V and J ends lost 5 bases and 5 bases, in that order; junction bases with no gene match: 8. The study sampled nominally healthy donors, though unrecorded immune exposures were likely. Points on this clone: The antigen is unknown.

Amplification used 60 Vbeta primers and 13 Jbeta primers. Using immunoSEQ multiplex PCR, the repertoire was profiled, and TCRdb retains in-frame clones only, with some absent. This table has under 200,000 clones, around 80% appearing once. This receptor was identified in a woman between 45 and 60 years old in good health and CMV-seropositive. The chain couples TRBV29-1 to TRBJ2-1; 11 bases match TRBD2. The specimen was PBMCs. The CDR3 is CSVKTGTSGHNEQFF. CDR3 DNA: TGCAGCGTTAAGACCGGGACTAGCGGCCACAATGAGCAGTTCTTC.